These 10 T cell receptor beta chains were sequenced from one sample in a study of blood T cell repertoires in COVID-19. The assay was immunoSEQ multiplex PCR, and TCRdb's table has in-frame clones only and misses some. This sample carries some 200,000 clones, roughly nine tenths of them seen once, and the ten largest clones take over 3%. The sample taken for sequencing was PBMCs or T cells enriched from blood (not recorded which). The origin of the receptors is a woman aged 45-65 years in a cohort exposed to, infected with or recovered from COVID-19 (not recorded which).

The rearrangement links TRBV20-1 to TRBJ2-5, with D possibly TRBD2 on 7 matching bases. Trimming pared 3 bases from V and 1 base from J, leaving 12 bases between. The CDR3 loop spans 14 amino acids. Germline lookup yields CDR1 DFQATT and CDR2 SNEGSKA (reference sequence). The CDR3 loop is CSASRGALQETQYF. As DNA, the CDR3 is TGCAGTGCTAGTCGGGGGGCCCTCCAAGAGACCCAGTACTTC.

This rearrangement joins TRBV6-2 or TRBV6-3 to TRBJ1-6; D is unclear. Germline lookup yields CDR1 MNHEY and CDR2 SVGEGT. There are 13 residues in the CDR3. V lost 7 bases and J 8 bases, leaving 12 bases between the germline ends. CDR3 bases: TGTGCCAGCACCCCTGACTCGGATTCACCCCTCCACTTT. Its translation: CASTPDSDSPLHF.

This sequence joins TRBV10-3 and TRBJ2-1; 7 bases match TRBD2. The CDR3 covers 16 residues. Trimming removed 2 bases from V and 3 bases from J; junction bases left unmatched: 7. Germline CDR1 is ENHRY and CDR2 is SYGVKD. CDR3 loop: CAISEGAGRGYNEQFF. Written as DNA, the CDR3 is TGTGCCATCAGTGAGGGAGCGGGGAGAGGCTACAATGAGCAGTTCTTC.

The chain carries TRBV3-1 (or the pseudogene TRBV3-2) and TRBJ2-1; 10 bases fit TRBD2. CDR1 and CDR2 from the germline V gene are LGHDT and YNNKEL (reference sequence). The length of the CDR3 is 16 residues. J gave up 0 bases and V 4 bases, and 3 bases lay outside the gene matches. The CDR3 loop reads CASSPSGGSSYNEQFF. The CDR3 DNA is TGTGCCAGCAGCCCTAGCGGGGGAAGCTCCTACAATGAGCAGTTCTTC.

This sequence joins TRBV7-2 and TRBJ1-1, with TRBD1 matching 12 bases. The CDR3 loop spans 15 amino acids. Looked up from germline, CDR1 is SGHTA and CDR2 is FQGNSA. Unmatched junction bases numbered 6, after V lost 6 bases and J lost 4 bases. In nucleotides, the CDR3 is TGTGCCAGCAGGGGGGGACAGGGGGCGAGCACTGAAGCTTTCTTT. It codes for CASRGGQGASTEAFF.

This chain connects TRBV6-5 to TRBJ2-7; weak D call: TRBD1 (5 bases). Germline V gene data show CDR1 as MNHEY and CDR2 as SVGAGI. CDR3 length equals 15 residues. V lost 6 bases, J lost 3 bases, and 18 bases lay in between. The DNA for the CDR3 is TGTGCCAGCAGACTGACCGGCAGGGTCGACTACGAGCAGTACTTC. As protein: CASRLTGRVDYEQYF.

This rearrangement joins TRBV5-1 to TRBJ1-1; D is possibly TRBD1 (5 bases). V gave up 2 bases and J gave up 0 bases, with 8 bases separating them. The germline V gene encodes CDR1 SGHRS and CDR2 YFSETQ. The CDR3 totals 14 residues. The CDR3, as DNA: TGCGCCAGCAGCTTAGGGACTATGAACACTGAAGCTTTCTTT. Translated: CASSLGTMNTEAFF.

The gene calls are TRBV28 and TRBJ2-1; 7 nucleotides align to TRBD2. Germline V lookup: CDR1 MDHEN, CDR2 SYDVKM. This CDR3 contains 14 residues. J gave up 3 bases and V 7 bases, and 6 bases lay outside the gene matches. The CDR3 loop reads CASTSGGYYNEQFF. CDR3 bases: TGTGCCAGCACCTCGGGAGGATACTACAATGAGCAGTTCTTC.

The V call is TRBV7-3, the J call TRBJ1-1; a possible D gene is TRBD1 (6 bases). V gave up 5 bases and J gave up 1 base, with 8 bases separating them. Germline values: CDR1 SGHTA, CDR2 FQGTGA. The CDR3 runs to 13 residues. In DNA form, the CDR3 reads TGTGCCAGCAGCCCCAGGGGGAACACTGAAGCTTTCTTT. Translating it yields CASSPRGNTEAFF.

V and J are TRBV5-1 and TRBJ1-6; 9 nucleotides match TRBD1. The germline CDR1 and CDR2 sequences are SGHRS and YFSETQ. The CDR3 is 15 amino acids. V shed 2 bases and J 8 bases; nucleotides not matched to a gene: 5. CDR3 in DNA: TGCGCCAGCAGCTTCTACAGGGGGCAGGATTCACCCCTCCACTTT. The encoded protein is CASSFYRGQDSPLHF.